The 24 T cell receptor beta chains below were found in one sample sequenced in a study of blood T cell repertoires in COVID-19. Sequenced by immunoSEQ multiplex PCR; TCRdb stores in-frame clones only, minus some. The sample contains about 280,000 clones, roughly 90% of which appear only once. Sample: peripheral blood. Receptors originate from a woman in her twenties or thirties with COVID-19, enrolled during active disease.

This chain links TRBV9 with TRBJ1-3; D is perhaps TRBD1 (5 bases). V was trimmed by 3 bases and J by 0 bases, leaving 10 bases between them. Germline values: CDR1 SGDLS, CDR2 YYNGEE. This CDR3 has 15 residues. CDR3 loop: CASSERQSSGNTIYF. Written as DNA, the CDR3 is TGTGCCAGCAGCGAACGACAGAGCTCTGGAAACACCATATATTTT.

A few counts support this clone. The chain couples TRBV24-1 to TRBJ2-1, with D tentatively TRBD1 (6 bases). This CDR3 has 14 amino acids. Germline loops: CDR1 KGHDR, CDR2 SFDVKD. V was shortened by 5 bases and J by 9 bases, with 16 bases between the two germline ends. The DNA of the CDR3 is TGTGCCACCAGTGGCTCGAGGGGGTTTGGTGAGCAGTTCTTC. It codes for CATSGSRGFGEQFF.

The rearrangement links TRBV11-2 to TRBJ2-7, with D perhaps matching TRBD2 (6 bases). Germline CDR1 SGHAT, CDR2 FQNNGV. The length of the CDR3 is 16 residues. Trimming pared 0 bases from V and 2 bases from J, leaving 14 bases between. The CDR3 DNA sequence: TGTGCCAGCAGCTTAGATTTTGGGACTGCTACCTACGAGCAGTACTTC. As protein: CASSLDFGTATYEQYF.

This clone was observed a few times. The gene calls are TRBV5-6 and TRBJ1-3, with TRBD1 matching 8 bases. With V trimmed by 0 bases and J by 2 bases, 4 bases remained unmatched. This CDR3 region has 16 residues. The germline gives CDR1 SGHDT, CDR2 YYEEEE. The CDR3: CASSLVDRETGNTIYF. CDR3 nucleotide sequence: TGTGCCAGCAGCTTGGTGGACAGGGAGACTGGAAACACCATATATTTT.

The chain uses TRBV7-2 and TRBJ2-7; 9 bases match TRBD2. The germline V gene has CDR1 SGHTA and CDR2 FQGNSA. Losses at the gene ends were 5 bases for V and 9 bases for J; bases not matched to a gene: 14. This CDR3 has 15 residues. CDR3 in amino acids: CASSRSASGIGLQYF. The CDR3 coding sequence is TGTGCCAGCAGCCGCTCTGCTAGCGGGATAGGACTGCAGTACTTC.

The chain employs TRBV19 and TRBJ1-1, with 8 bases lining up with TRBD1. The germline V gene encodes CDR1 LNHDA and CDR2 SQIVND (reference sequence). Unmatched junction bases numbered 5, after V lost 7 bases and J lost 1 base. The CDR3 length is 14 residues. The CDR3 DNA sequence: TGTGCCAGTACCAGGACAGGGTGGAACACTGAAGCTTTCTTT. This sequence encodes CASTRTGWNTEAFF.

In its sample, this clone was seen once. The genes are TRBV3-1 (or the pseudogene TRBV3-2) and TRBJ2-5; TRBD2 matches at 10 bases. Germline values: CDR1 LGHDT, CDR2 YNNKEL (reference sequence). Trimming removed 2 bases from V and 4 bases from J; junction bases left unmatched: 7. The CDR3 has 16 amino acids. Here the CDR3 DNA reads TGTGCCAGCAGCCAATCCCTAGCGGGAGAAGGAGAGACCCAGTACTTC. Translating it yields CASSQSLAGEGETQYF.

The chain combines TRBV25-1 with TRBJ2-7, with TRBD1 matching 12 bases. Germline assignment: CDR1 MGHDK and CDR2 SYGVNS. Unmatched junction bases numbered 11, after V lost 4 bases and J lost 7 bases. The CDR3 spans 16 residues. The CDR3 DNA sequence: TGTGCCAGCAGTGCCCTCTCGGGACAGGGGGCGTGGGAGCAGTACTTC. Translating gives CASSALSGQGAWEQYF.

The J gene is TRBJ2-3, the V gene TRBV27; 11 bases map to TRBD2. This CDR3 is 15 amino acids long. V shed 5 bases, J shed 4 bases, and the junction held 5 bases outside the gene matches. From germline, CDR1 is MNHEY and CDR2 SMNVEV (reference sequence). For the CDR3, the DNA is TGTGCCAGCAGTCCACTAGCGGGAGTCGCAGATACGCAGTATTTT. It translates to CASSPLAGVADTQYF.

The chain links TRBV10-3 to TRBJ1-2; no reliable D call. This CDR3 region has 14 residues. Per germline, CDR1 ENHRY and CDR2 SYGVKD. Trimming stripped 0 bases from V and 4 bases from J, with 9 bases between. The CDR3, as DNA: TGTGCCATCAGTGAGTCGAGTCACGCCTATGGCTACACCTTC. Protein sequence: CAISESSHAYGYTF.

V gene TRBV6-2 or TRBV6-3 combines with J gene TRBJ2-7; D may be TRBD2 (5 bases). The CDR3 sequence is 16 residues long. V lost 2 bases and J 0 bases, leaving 14 bases between the germline ends. The germline V gene encodes CDR1 MNHEY and CDR2 SVGEGT. For the CDR3, the DNA is TGTGCCAGCAGTTACGGATGGAGGACTCCCTCCTACGAGCAGTACTTC. Translation: CASSYGWRTPSYEQYF.

The chain couples TRBV5-1 to TRBJ1-6, with D tentatively TRBD1 (5 bases). Germline V gives CDR1 SGHRS, CDR2 YFSETQ. V gave up 4 bases and J gave up 15 bases, with 14 bases separating them. The CDR3 is 12 residues long. CDR3 sequence reads: CASSILGEDLHF. The CDR3 bases are TGCGCCAGCAGCATCCTAGGGGAGGACCTCCACTTT.

This clone showed up just a few times. This sequence joins TRBV9 and TRBJ2-2; 11 bases are a match to TRBD2. The germline V gene has CDR1 SGDLS and CDR2 YYNGEE. With 3 bases clipped from V and 4 bases from J, the junction kept 14 bases outside the gene matches. CDR3 length equals 19 residues. In nucleotides, the CDR3 is TGTGCCAGCAGCGGAGCTTATTTAGCGGGAGGGACAGGCACCGGGGAGCTGTTTTTT. It yields the protein CASSGAYLAGGTGTGELFF. Using reference TRBV9 and TRBJ2-2 for the parts outside the CDR3, the full variable domain is DSGVTQTPKHLITATGQRVTLRCSPRSGDLSVYWYQQSLDQGLQFLIQYYNGEERAKGNILERFSAQQFPDLHSELNLSSLELGDSALYFCASSGAYLAGGTGTGELFFGEGSRLTVL.

CDR3 region: CAITEGGQRNTEAFF. CDR3 DNA sequence: TGTGCCATCACCGAAGGGGGACAGAGGAACACTGAAGCTTTCTTT. The rearrangement uses TRBV10-3 and TRBJ1-1; the match to TRBD1 covers 7 bases. V shed 7 bases and J 1 base; nucleotides not matched to a gene: 9. This CDR3 is built from 15 residues. CDR1 ENHRY and CDR2 SYGVKD come from the germline V gene.

J is TRBJ2-3 and V is TRBV5-1, with TRBD1 matching over 9 bases. The CDR3 is 16 amino acids. Trimming removed 5 bases from V and 4 bases from J; junction bases left unmatched: 11. Germline V CDR1 and CDR2: SGHRS, YFSETQ. CDR3 sequence: CASRNSGTGTADTQYF. CDR3 sequence (DNA): TGCGCCAGCAGAAATTCCGGGACAGGGACAGCAGATACGCAGTATTTT.

This chain joins TRBV2 and TRBJ1-1, with a tentative D call TRBD1 (5 bases). Trimming pared 7 bases from V and 6 bases from J, leaving 18 bases between. Germline CDR1 SNHLY, CDR2 FYNNEI. The CDR3 runs to 14 residues. Written as DNA, the CDR3 is TGTGCCAGCACCCCCAGGGTAGCCTCGCCTGAAGCTTTCTTT. Encoded protein: CASTPRVASPEAFF. Filled out from reference TRBV2 and TRBJ1-1, the complete variable domain reads EPEVTQTPSHQVTQMGQEVILRCVPISNHLYFYWYRQILGQKVEFLVSFYNNEISEKSEIFDDQFSVERPDGSNFTLKIRSTKLEDSAMYFCASTPRVASPEAFFGQGTRLTVV.

There are many counts of this clone. This chain joins TRBV6-2 or TRBV6-3 and TRBJ1-1, with a possible D match to TRBD1 (6 bases). The CDR3 contains 16 residues. Germline V gives CDR1 MNHEY, CDR2 SVGEGT. V gave up 5 bases and J gave up 2 bases, with 18 bases separating them. As DNA, the CDR3 is TGTGCCAGCAGTAAATACGTAGGACAGAAAAACACTGAAGCTTTCTTT. Its translation is CASSKYVGQKNTEAFF.

With respect to this clone: Other nucleotide sequences from this sample produce the same CDR3. The V and J genes are TRBV4-1 and TRBJ2-2; 8 bases are a match to TRBD1. V gave up 4 bases and J gave up 2 bases; unmatched junction bases: 3. Germline V gene data show CDR1 as MGHRA and CDR2 as YSYEKL. This CDR3 is 15 amino acids long. The CDR3 loop is CASSPDRANTGELFF. The CDR3 region has the DNA TGCGCCAGCAGCCCGGACAGGGCTAACACCGGGGAGCTGTTTTTT.

This rearrangement joins TRBV7-9 to TRBJ2-2; TRBD2 agrees at 15 bases. Trimming took 6 bases from V and 6 from J; bases not matched to a gene: 8. The CDR3 is 17 residues long. In germline, CDR1 is SEHNR, CDR2 FQNEAQ (reference sequence). CDR3 sequence reads: CASRVPGLAGGSGELFF. The CDR3 DNA reads TGTGCCAGCAGAGTACCGGGACTAGCGGGAGGATCCGGGGAGCTGTTTTTT. The full variable domain, with the rest looked up from reference TRBV7-9 and TRBJ2-2, is DTGVSQNPRHKITKRGQNVTFRCDPISEHNRLYWYRQTLGQGPEFLTYFQNEAQLEKSRLLSDRFSAERPKGSFSTLEIQRTEQGDSAMYLCASRVPGLAGGSGELFFGEGSRLTVL.

V usage is TRBV21-1 and J usage is TRBJ2-6; the table's D call, TRBD2, was not checked against the DNA. TRBV21-1 is a listed pseudogene. This CDR3 has 17 residues. The CDR3 DNA is TGTGCCAGCCTTTCTTATAGCGATTTCTCTGGGGCCAACGTCCTGACTTTC. Amino acids: CASLSYSDFSGANVLTF.

This chain uses TRBV7-2 with TRBJ1-1; 9 bases agree with TRBD1. Germline V gene sequence: CDR1 SGHTA, CDR2 FQGNSA. V dropped 7 bases and J dropped 0; count of bases not matched to a gene: 9. There are 16 residues in the CDR3. CDR3 in DNA: TGTGCCAGCACCCGCCCGGGACAGGGAGTGAACACTGAAGCTTTCTTT. Protein: CASTRPGQGVNTEAFF. The full variable domain, with the rest looked up from reference TRBV7-2 and TRBJ1-1, is GAGVSQSPSNKVTEKGKDVELRCDPISGHTALYWYRQSLGQGLEFLIYFQGNSAPDKSGLPSDRFSAERTGGSVSTLTIQRTQQEDSAVYLCASTRPGQGVNTEAFFGQGTRLTVV.

The chain has TRBV11-2 and TRBJ2-7; 11 bases agree with TRBD2. The CDR3 extends over 16 amino acids. J gave up 1 base and V 5 bases, and 7 bases lay outside the gene matches. The V gene's germline CDR1 is SGHAT and CDR2 FQNNGV. The CDR3 DNA follows: TGTGCCAGCAGCGCAAGGGGACTAGCGGATTCCTACGAGCAGTACTTC. Translating it yields CASSARGLADSYEQYF.

This chain connects TRBV28 to TRBJ1-2; perhaps TRBD1 as D (6 bases). Trimming stripped 4 bases from V and 0 bases from J, with 15 bases between. Looked up from germline, CDR1 is MDHEN and CDR2 is SYDVKM. This CDR3 has 16 residues. CDR3 residues: CASSYGLWTANYGYTF. CDR3 nucleotides: TGTGCCAGCAGTTACGGACTCTGGACAGCTAACTATGGCTACACCTTC.

The V gene is TRBV5-6, the J gene TRBJ2-2; D is undetermined. Deletions cut 0 bases from V and 4 bases from J, with 7 bases between. The V gene's germline CDR1 is SGHDT and CDR2 YYEEEE. The length of the CDR3 is 14 residues. The CDR3: CASSLDSLTGELFF. In nucleotides, the CDR3 is TGTGCCAGCAGCTTGGACAGCCTCACCGGGGAGCTGTTTTTT.